One and the same sample provided the 28 T cell receptor beta chains below, sequenced in a study of regulatory T cells in long-lasting Graves disease. Described time point: newly diagnosed GD, antithyroid drugs for less than 3 months. RNA isolated from PBMCs was used to make the TCR library. Both iRepertoire HTBI primers and Arm-PCR of CDR3 regions were used to build the TCR beta libraries. TCRdb reanalysed the multiplex PCR reads using MiXCR and keeps one entry per CDR3 protein. The table records roughly 530,000 distinct CDR3 sequences, roughly 16% of them present only once. These records were also assigned to another study, of T cells in Graves' hyperthyroidism and ophthalmopathy.

Source: peripheral blood mononuclear cells (PBMCs), taken at new diagnosis, from a patient treated with antithyroid drugs. These receptors came from a woman aged 35 to 59 with Graves disease.

This sequence joins TRBV7-2 and TRBJ2-5; D is uncertain. Trimming removed 3 bases from V and 0 bases from J, with 11 bases in between. Germline values: CDR1 SGHTA, CDR2 FQGNSA. CDR3 length: 15 amino acids. This chain's CDR3 is CASSLGQIDQETQYF. CDR3 DNA sequence: TGTGCCAGCAGCTTGGGCCAAATCGACCAAGAGACCCAGTACTTC.

The DNA for the CDR3 is TGTGCCAGCAGCATCAACAACGAGCAGTACTTC. Translated, it gives CASSINNEQYF. The J gene is TRBJ2-7, the V gene TRBV7-2, with no clear D. The V gene's germline CDR1 is SGHTA and CDR2 FQGNSA. The CDR3 totals 11 residues. Trimming stripped 5 bases from V and 5 bases from J, with 7 bases between.

This clonotype was counted many times. V gene TRBV7-2 combines with J gene TRBJ2-5; 8 nucleotides align to TRBD2. Germline loops: CDR1 SGHTA, CDR2 FQGNSA. This CDR3 spans 16 amino acids. J gave up 4 bases and V 0 bases, and 7 bases lay outside the gene matches. In nucleotides, the CDR3 is TGTGCCAGCAGCTTAGCTCTGCGGGGGGCGGGAGAGACCCAGTACTTC. Translation gives CASSLALRGAGETQYF.

The chain uses TRBV27 and TRBJ1-2; D is unclear. V dropped 2 bases and J dropped 7 bases, with 11 bases sitting between them. CDR3 size: 13 residues. Germline V gene data show CDR1 as MNHEY and CDR2 as SMNVEV (reference sequence). Here the CDR3 DNA reads TGTGCCAGCAGTTTAAGAGGGTTGGGTGGCTACACCTTC. It yields the protein CASSLRGLGGYTF.

This clonotype was observed a few times. The CDR3 DNA follows: TGTGCCACCAGTGATTTGGCCCCGGGACAGGGTAACACCGGGGAGCTGTTTTTT. Its translation: CATSDLAPGQGNTGELFF. The rearrangement joins TRBV24-1 to TRBJ2-2, with 9 bases that match TRBD1. The CDR3 contains 18 residues. V lost 0 bases, J lost 2 bases, and 6 bases stayed unmatched. The germline V gene encodes CDR1 KGHDR and CDR2 SFDVKD.

As concerns this clonotype: A junction boundary mismatches the germline segment, possibly from a read error. The CDR3 sequence is CASSLNLAALGVEQSF. The CDR3 nucleotides are TGTGCCAGCAGTCTAAACCTAGCGGCCCTCGGGGTTGAGCAGTCCTTC. This chain uses TRBV12-3 or TRBV12-4 with TRBJ2-1; TRBD2 aligns across 7 bases. CDR3 length: 16 amino acids.

This clonotype was counted only a few times. The chain recombines TRBV27 with TRBJ1-2; 8 bases match TRBD1. The germline V gene has CDR1 MNHEY and CDR2 SMNVEV (reference sequence). Trimming cost V 6 bases and J 4 bases; bases outside gene matches: 7. The CDR3 totals 14 residues. The CDR3 nucleotides read TGTGCCAGCAGCCCGGACAGGGTTACCTATGGCTACACCTTC. Translated, it gives CASSPDRVTYGYTF.

As regards this clonotype: Being one base from a much bigger clone, this may be a read error. CDR3 DNA: TGTGCCAGCAGCCCGAACAGGGACAACGAGCAGTACTTC. It yields the protein CASSPNRDNEQYF. The rearrangement links TRBV9 to TRBJ2-7, with a possible D match to TRBD1 (6 bases). This CDR3 has 13 amino acids. V was clipped by 4 bases and J by 5 bases, with 13 bases between them. Germline V gives CDR1 SGDLS, CDR2 YYNGEE.

The J gene is TRBJ2-7, the V gene TRBV25-1, with unresolved D. Germline V gives CDR1 MGHDK, CDR2 SYGVNS. This CDR3 is 16 amino acids long. The germline V and J ends were trimmed by 0 bases and 2 bases, with 14 bases remaining between them. The CDR3 nucleotides read TGTGCCAGCAGTGAATATGTTTCCGGCGGTGCCTACGAGCAGTACTTC. Residues: CASSEYVSGGAYEQYF.

The chain joins TRBV20-1 to TRBJ1-6; D not certain. This CDR3 is built from 16 residues. The V end was cut by 0 bases, the J end by 3 bases, with 12 bases between. Germline CDR1 is DFQATT and CDR2 is SNEGSKA (reference sequence). The CDR3 reads CSARDGPRGYNSPLHF. CDR3 bases: TGCAGTGCTAGAGATGGTCCCAGAGGCTATAATTCACCCCTCCACTTT.

Written as DNA, the CDR3 is TGTGCCAGCAGTCCGCCGACAGGGAGTTATGAAAAACTGTTTTTT. This encodes CASSPPTGSYEKLFF. V gene TRBV12-3 or TRBV12-4 combines with J gene TRBJ1-4; 7 bases map to TRBD1. Trimming cost V 5 bases and J 6 bases; bases outside gene matches: 9. The CDR3 contains 15 residues.

This clonotype was detected many times. The V and J genes are TRBV6-5 and TRBJ1-4, with D possibly TRBD1 on 5 matching bases. Germline V gives CDR1 MNHEY, CDR2 SVGAGI. V was cut by 3 bases and J by 8 bases, with 10 bases left in between. The CDR3 is 13 amino acids. The CDR3 loop reads CASSYRGEEKLFF. For the CDR3, the DNA is TGTGCCAGCAGTTATAGGGGCGAAGAAAAACTGTTTTTT.

V gene TRBV5-1 combines with J gene TRBJ1-5; 9 bases map to TRBD1. The CDR3 is 16 residues long. Germline V gene lookup returns CDR1 SGHRS and CDR2 YFSETQ. J lost 5 bases, V lost 4 bases, and 10 bases had no gene match. The CDR3 DNA reads as TGCGCCAGCAGCCCACCGTGGGGACAGGGCCATCAGCCCCAGCATTTT. It codes for CASSPPWGQGHQPQHF.

This clonotype appeared many times. The chain recombines TRBV7-2 with TRBJ1-2, with D possibly being TRBD1 (6 bases). V was clipped by 7 bases and J by 4 bases, with 19 bases between them. This CDR3 is built from 15 residues. Germline CDR1 and CDR2: SGHTA and FQGNSA. The CDR3 region has the DNA TGTGCCAGCACCCTAACGGGCCAGGGGAGCTATGGCTACACCTTC. It is translated as CASTLTGQGSYGYTF. Combining the CDR3 with reference TRBV7-2 and TRBJ1-2 gives the whole variable domain GAGVSQSPSNKVTEKGKDVELRCDPISGHTALYWYRQSLGQGLEFLIYFQGNSAPDKSGLPSDRFSAERTGGSVSTLTIQRTQQEDSAVYLCASTLTGQGSYGYTFGSGTRLTVV.

This clonotype appeared a single time. The CDR3 sequence: CASSYPRTGLFSGNTIYF. The CDR3 DNA sequence: TGTGCCAGCAGTTACCCGAGGACAGGACTTTTCTCAGGAAACACCATATATTTT. The chain links TRBV6-9 to TRBJ1-3, with 7 bases fitting TRBD1. The V gene's germline CDR1 is MNHGY and CDR2 SVAAGI. This CDR3 is 18 amino acids long. With V trimmed by 3 bases and J by 4 bases, 15 bases remained unmatched.

This clonotype was recorded at least ten times. The chain is built from TRBV18 and TRBJ2-1; 9 nucleotides agree with TRBD2. This CDR3 spans 13 amino acids. J was trimmed by 6 bases and V by 3 bases; bases with no gene match: 0. Germline V gene lookup returns CDR1 KGHSH and CDR2 LQKENI. The CDR3 spells CASSPGLANEQFF. As DNA, the CDR3 is TGTGCCAGCTCACCGGGACTAGCCAATGAGCAGTTCTTC.

This clonotype appeared many times. The chain couples TRBV20-1 to TRBJ2-3; D gene uncertain. Germline values: CDR1 DFQATT, CDR2 SNEGSKA (reference sequence). V lost 7 bases, J lost 0 bases, and 11 bases lay in between. The CDR3 spans 13 residues. The CDR3 DNA is TGCAGTGTCCAGACACCTAGCACAGATACGCAGTATTTT. Translated: CSVQTPSTDTQYF.

This clonotype was found a few times. The V gene is TRBV27, the J gene TRBJ1-1, with 7 bases lining up with TRBD1. This CDR3 region has 12 residues. Germline loops: CDR1 MNHEY, CDR2 SMNVEV (reference sequence). The CDR3 reads CVSPGGSTEAFF. The CDR3 DNA is TGTGTCTCACCAGGGGGTAGCACTGAAGCTTTCTTT.

V usage is TRBV7-9 and J usage is TRBJ2-2; TRBD1 aligns across 7 bases. The trim removed 4 bases at V and 4 bases at J, leaving 0 bases unmatched. This CDR3 contains 13 residues. Germline V lookup: CDR1 SEHNR, CDR2 FQNEAQ (reference sequence). The CDR3 reads CASSWDSTGELFF. In DNA, the CDR3 is TGTGCCAGCAGCTGGGACAGCACCGGGGAGCTGTTTTTT.

This clonotype was recorded at least ten times. This sequence joins TRBV7-2 and TRBJ1-4; 7 bases map to TRBD1. Germline-derived CDR1 and CDR2 are SGHTA and FQGNSA. The CDR3 loop spans 13 amino acids. V gave up 5 bases and J gave up 11 bases; unmatched junction bases: 8. In DNA form, the CDR3 reads TGTGCCAGCAGCCGGAACAGGGGAGAGAAACTGTTTTTT. Translation gives CASSRNRGEKLFF.

In the case of this clonotype: Given the absence of the conserved phenylalanine or tryptophan at the CDR3 end, a read error is likely. V gene TRBV5-1 combines with J gene TRBJ1-1; D not certain. Germline CDR1 is SGHRS and CDR2 is YFSETQ. V was clipped by 1 base and J by 7 bases, with 5 bases between them. The CDR3 length is 11 residues. As DNA, the CDR3 is TGCGCCAGCAGCTTGAGCGGTGAAGCTTTCGTT. Amino acid sequence: CASSLSGEAFV.

This clonotype has at least ten counts. The chain carries TRBV2 and TRBJ2-5; TRBD2 agrees at 10 bases. Germline values: CDR1 SNHLY, CDR2 FYNNEI. The CDR3 is 14 amino acids. V lost 10 bases, J lost 1 base, and 6 bases stayed unmatched. In nucleotides, the CDR3 is TGTGCCACCCAACTAGCGGGGCTCCAAGAGACCCAGTACTTC. Translating gives CATQLAGLQETQYF.

This clonotype was seen many times. This chain connects TRBV2 to TRBJ2-1, with D perhaps TRBD1 or TRBD2 (7 bases each). The V end lost 4 bases, the J end lost 7 bases, and 11 bases lay between the germline ends. The germline V gene has CDR1 SNHLY and CDR2 FYNNEI. The CDR3 contains 13 residues. The CDR3 region has the DNA TGTGCCAGCAGTGCCCAGGGGGGGAATGAGCAGTTCTTC. This sequence encodes CASSAQGGNEQFF. The complete variable domain, with remaining parts taken from reference TRBV2 and TRBJ2-1, reads EPEVTQTPSHQVTQMGQEVILRCVPISNHLYFYWYRQILGQKVEFLVSFYNNEISEKSEIFDDQFSVERPDGSNFTLKIRSTKLEDSAMYFCASSAQGGNEQFFGPGTRLTVL.

The chain employs TRBV20-1 and TRBJ2-5; 14 nucleotides line up with TRBD2. This CDR3 region has 16 residues. V was pared by 5 bases and J by 1 base, with 6 bases of the junction left unmatched. Germline CDR1 reads DFQATT; CDR2 reads SNEGSKA (reference sequence). CDR3 sequence reads: CSAPGLAGDIQETQYF. CDR3 DNA sequence: TGCAGTGCTCCGGGACTAGCGGGGGACATCCAAGAGACCCAGTACTTC.

About this clonotype itself: A much larger clone sits a single nucleotide away, making a read error possible. This chain uses TRBV2 with TRBJ1-2; 10 bases map to TRBD1. The germline V gene encodes CDR1 SNHLY and CDR2 FYNNEI. J was trimmed by 0 bases and V by 7 bases; bases with no gene match: 14. The CDR3 loop spans 18 amino acids. The CDR3 bases are TGTGCCAGCAACGGGGCTCCGGGACAGGGGTTAGCTAACTATGGCTACACCTTC. It is translated as CASNGAPGQGLANYGYTF.

This clonotype appeared a few times. This sequence joins TRBV12-3 or TRBV12-4 and TRBJ2-5, with D perhaps TRBD2 (5 bases). The CDR3 consists of 16 residues. V gave up 5 bases and J gave up 4 bases, with 20 bases separating them. CDR3 nucleotide sequence: TGTGCCAGCAGTCCCCGCGGGTCGGGCCGCGCAGAGACCCAGTACTTC. Translated: CASSPRGSGRAETQYF.

This clonotype was counted many times. This chain links TRBV3-1 with TRBJ2-7, with 7 bases aligning to TRBD1. Trimming took 3 bases from V and 1 from J; bases not matched to a gene: 3. Germline V gives CDR1 LGHDT, CDR2 YNNKEL (reference sequence). The CDR3 sequence is 14 residues long. The CDR3 protein is CASSHQTGSYEQYF. CDR3 nucleotide sequence: TGTGCCAGCAGCCACCAGACAGGGTCCTACGAGCAGTACTTC.

A few counts support this clonotype. The rearrangement links TRBV14 to TRBJ1-1, with a tentative D call TRBD1 (6 bases). Germline loops: CDR1 SGHDN, CDR2 FVKESK. This CDR3 has 15 residues. V lost 4 bases and J lost 5, with 17 bases in between. The DNA of the CDR3 is TGTGCCAGCAGCCTCGCTGGTGGGGGCGGAACTGAAGCTTTCTTT. Translating it yields CASSLAGGGGTEAFF.